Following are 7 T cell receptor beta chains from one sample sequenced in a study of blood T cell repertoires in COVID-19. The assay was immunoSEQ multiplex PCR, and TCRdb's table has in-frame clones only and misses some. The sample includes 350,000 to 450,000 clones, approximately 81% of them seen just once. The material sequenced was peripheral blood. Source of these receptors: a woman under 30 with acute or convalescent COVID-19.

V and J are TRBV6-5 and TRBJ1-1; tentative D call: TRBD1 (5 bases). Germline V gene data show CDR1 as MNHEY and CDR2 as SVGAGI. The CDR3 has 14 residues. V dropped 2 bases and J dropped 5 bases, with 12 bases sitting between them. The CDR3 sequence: CASSYRGWRTEAFF. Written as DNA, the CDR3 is TGTGCCAGCAGTTACCGGGGGTGGAGGACTGAAGCTTTCTTT.

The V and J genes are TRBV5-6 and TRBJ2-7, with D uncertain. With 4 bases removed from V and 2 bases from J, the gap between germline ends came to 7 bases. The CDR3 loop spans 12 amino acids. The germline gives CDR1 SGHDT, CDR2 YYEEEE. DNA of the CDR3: TGTGCCAGCAGCAATGGGCCCTACGAGCAGTACTTC. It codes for CASSNGPYEQYF.

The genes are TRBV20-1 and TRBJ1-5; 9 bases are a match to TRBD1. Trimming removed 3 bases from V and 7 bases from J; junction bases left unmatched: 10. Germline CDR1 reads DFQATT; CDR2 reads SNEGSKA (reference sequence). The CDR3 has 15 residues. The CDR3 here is CSASLGDRVGQPQHF. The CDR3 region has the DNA TGCAGTGCTAGTTTAGGGGACAGGGTCGGACAGCCCCAGCATTTT.

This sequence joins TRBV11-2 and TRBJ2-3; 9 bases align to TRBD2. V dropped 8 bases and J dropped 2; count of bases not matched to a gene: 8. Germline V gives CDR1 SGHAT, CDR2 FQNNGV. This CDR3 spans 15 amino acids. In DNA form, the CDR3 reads TGTGCCAGCCGGCGTGGCGGGGGGGACACAGATACGCAGTATTTT. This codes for CASRRGGGDTDTQYF.

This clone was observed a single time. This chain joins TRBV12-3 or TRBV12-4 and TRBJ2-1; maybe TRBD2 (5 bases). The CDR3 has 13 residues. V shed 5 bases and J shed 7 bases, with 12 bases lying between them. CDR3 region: CASSPDWRNEQFF. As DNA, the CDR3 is TGTGCCAGCAGTCCGGACTGGCGAAATGAGCAGTTCTTC.

The CDR3 is CASSLEVTGGFSYNSPLHF. CDR3 sequence (DNA): TGCGCCAGCAGCTTAGAAGTCACAGGGGGTTTCTCCTATAATTCACCCCTCCACTTT. The chain carries TRBV5-1 and TRBJ1-6; the match to TRBD1 covers 8 bases. Germline CDR1 and CDR2: SGHRS and YFSETQ. The CDR3 consists of 19 residues. J was trimmed by 0 bases and V by 2 bases; bases with no gene match: 10.

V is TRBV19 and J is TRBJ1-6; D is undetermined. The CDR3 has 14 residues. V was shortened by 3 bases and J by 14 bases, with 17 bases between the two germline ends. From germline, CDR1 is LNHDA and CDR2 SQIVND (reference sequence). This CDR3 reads CASSIEPRESTLHF. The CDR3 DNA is TGTGCCAGTAGTATCGAGCCCCGGGAGAGCACCCTCCACTTT. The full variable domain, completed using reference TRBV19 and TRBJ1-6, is DGGITQSPKYLFRKEGQNVTLSCEQNLNHDAMYWYRQDPGQGLRLIYYSQIVNDFQKGDIAEGYSVSREKKESFPLTVTSAQKNPTAFYLCASSIEPRESTLHFGNGTRLTVT.